This entry is about one T cell receptor beta chain. A read error may account for a junction end that differs from germline. From blood CD8+ and CD4+ T cells, TCR beta sequences were generated. While CD8+ and CD4+ T cells were isolated negatively, TEMRA cells were enriched by FACS. With random hexamers, reverse transcription was performed on about 0.5 to 1 ug of RNA. The TCR beta CDR3 was amplified by immunoSEQ multiplex PCR across 54 Vbeta, 13 Jbeta. TCRdb re-called the immunoSEQ multiplex PCR reads with MiXCR, one entry per CDR3 protein. The data hold around 200,000 distinct CDR3 sequences, with 95% observed a single time. The sample belongs to a study of CD8 T cells in Susac syndrome. The CDR3 is made up of 15 amino acids. Germline CDR1 SSHAT, CDR2 FNYEAQ (reference sequence).

Source material: CD4+ T cells from PBMCs. The chain has TRBV7-7 and TRBJ2-5, with 11 bases identical to TRBD1. The source of this sequence is a human donor with multiple sclerosis. CDR3 sequence reads: CASSFGQGAGETQYF. DNA for the CDR3: TGTGCTAGCAGCTTCGGACAGGGGGCAGGGGAGACCCAGTACTTC.